This T cell receptor (beta chain) was obtained from a study of blood T cell repertoires in COVID-19. Across the whole study: Whether acute or convalescent, the COVID-19 samples came from the United States, Italy and Spain.

Method: immunoSEQ multiplex PCR; TCRdb's copy keeps in-frame clones and lacks some. The table lists about 670,000 clones, 80% to 90% of them singletons. This CDR3 is built from 15 residues. The germline V and J ends were trimmed by 3 bases and 6 bases, with 15 bases remaining between them. Germline lookup yields CDR1 LNHDA and CDR2 SQIVND (reference sequence). Sequencing input: peripheral blood. The chain uses TRBV19 and TRBJ1-5; TRBD1 is a possible D gene (5 bases). The receptor was derived from a woman aged 18-35 years with acute or convalescent COVID-19. This CDR3 reads CASSISGEGPQPQHF. The CDR3, as DNA: TGTGCCAGTAGTATCTCTGGGGAGGGGCCTCAGCCCCAGCATTTT. The complete variable domain, with remaining parts taken from reference TRBV19 and TRBJ1-5, reads DGGITQSPKYLFRKEGQNVTLSCEQNLNHDAMYWYRQDPGQGLRLIYYSQIVNDFQKGDIAEGYSVSREKKESFPLTVTSAQKNPTAFYLCASSISGEGPQPQHFGDGTRLSIL.